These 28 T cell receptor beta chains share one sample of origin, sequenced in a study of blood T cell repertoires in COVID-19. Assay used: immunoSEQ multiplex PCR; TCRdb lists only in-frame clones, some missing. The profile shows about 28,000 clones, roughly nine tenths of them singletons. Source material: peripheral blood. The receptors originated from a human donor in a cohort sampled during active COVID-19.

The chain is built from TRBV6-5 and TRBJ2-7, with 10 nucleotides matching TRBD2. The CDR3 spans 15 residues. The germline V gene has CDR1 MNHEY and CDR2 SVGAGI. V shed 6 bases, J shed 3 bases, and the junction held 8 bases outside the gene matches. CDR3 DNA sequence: TGTGCCAGCAGGCCAGAAGCTAGCGGGGGCTACGAGCAGTACTTC. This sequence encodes CASRPEASGGYEQYF.

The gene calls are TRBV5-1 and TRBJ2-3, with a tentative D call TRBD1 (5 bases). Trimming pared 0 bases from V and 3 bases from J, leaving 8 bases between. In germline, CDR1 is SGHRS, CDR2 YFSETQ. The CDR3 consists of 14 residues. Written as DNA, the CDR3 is TGCGCCAGCAGCTTGGGGGGCTTTACAGATACGCAGTATTTT. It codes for CASSLGGFTDTQYF.

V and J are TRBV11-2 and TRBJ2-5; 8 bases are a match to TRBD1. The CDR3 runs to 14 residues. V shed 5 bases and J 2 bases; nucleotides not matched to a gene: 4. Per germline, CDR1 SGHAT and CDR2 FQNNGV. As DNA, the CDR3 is TGTGCCAGCAGCACTGGACAGGGACAAGAGACCCAGTACTTC. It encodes CASSTGQGQETQYF. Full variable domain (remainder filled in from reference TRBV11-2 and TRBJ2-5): EAGVAQSPRYKIIEKRQSVAFWCNPISGHATLYWYQQILGQGPKLLIQFQNNGVVDDSQLPKDRFSAERLKGVDSTLKIQPAKLEDSAVYLCASSTGQGQETQYFGPGTRLLVL.

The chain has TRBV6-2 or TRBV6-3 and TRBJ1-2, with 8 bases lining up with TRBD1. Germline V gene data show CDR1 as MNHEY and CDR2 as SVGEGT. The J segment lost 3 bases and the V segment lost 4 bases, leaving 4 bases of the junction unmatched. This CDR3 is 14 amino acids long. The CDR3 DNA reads TGTGCCAGCAGTTCTCCGGGACAGGACTATGGCTACACCTTC. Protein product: CASSSPGQDYGYTF.

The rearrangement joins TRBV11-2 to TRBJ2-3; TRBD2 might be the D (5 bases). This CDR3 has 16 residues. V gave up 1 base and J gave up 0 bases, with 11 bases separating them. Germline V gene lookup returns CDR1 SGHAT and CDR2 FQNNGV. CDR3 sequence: CASSLGTSVSTDTQYF. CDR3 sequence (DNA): TGTGCCAGCAGCTTAGGAACTAGTGTCAGCACAGATACGCAGTATTTT.

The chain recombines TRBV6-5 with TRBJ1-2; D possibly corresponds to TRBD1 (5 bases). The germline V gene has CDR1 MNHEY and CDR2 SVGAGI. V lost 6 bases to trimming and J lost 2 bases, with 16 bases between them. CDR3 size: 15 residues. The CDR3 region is CASRSQGLLNYGYTF. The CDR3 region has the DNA TGTGCCAGCAGGTCCCAGGGTCTGCTAAACTATGGCTACACCTTC.

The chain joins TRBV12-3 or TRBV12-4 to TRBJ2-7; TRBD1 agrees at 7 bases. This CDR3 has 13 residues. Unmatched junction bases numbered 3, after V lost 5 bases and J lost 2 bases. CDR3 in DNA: TGTGCCAGCAGTCAAGACAGGGCCTACGAGCAGTACTTC. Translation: CASSQDRAYEQYF.

The CDR3 protein is CASSRGQNTEAFF. In DNA form, the CDR3 reads TGTGCCAGCTCAAGGGGGCAGAACACTGAAGCTTTCTTT. The chain joins TRBV3-1 (or the pseudogene TRBV3-2) to TRBJ1-1, with TRBD1 matching over 7 bases. CDR3 length: 13 residues. The germline gives CDR1 LGHDT, CDR2 YNNKEL (reference sequence). The ends lost 8 bases at V and 1 base at J; junction bases unmatched: 4.

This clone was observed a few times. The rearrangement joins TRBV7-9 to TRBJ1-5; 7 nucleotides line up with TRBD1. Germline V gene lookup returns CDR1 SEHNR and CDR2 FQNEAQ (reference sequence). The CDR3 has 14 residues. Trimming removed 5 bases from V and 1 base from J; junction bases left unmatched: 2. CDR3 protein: CASSQGGSNQPQHF. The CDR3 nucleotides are TGTGCCAGCAGCCAAGGGGGCAGCAATCAGCCCCAGCATTTT. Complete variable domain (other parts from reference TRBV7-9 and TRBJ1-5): DTGVSQNPRHKITKRGQNVTFRCDPISEHNRLYWYRQTLGQGPEFLTYFQNEAQLEKSRLLSDRFSAERPKGSFSTLEIQRTEQGDSAMYLCASSQGGSNQPQHFGDGTRLSIL.

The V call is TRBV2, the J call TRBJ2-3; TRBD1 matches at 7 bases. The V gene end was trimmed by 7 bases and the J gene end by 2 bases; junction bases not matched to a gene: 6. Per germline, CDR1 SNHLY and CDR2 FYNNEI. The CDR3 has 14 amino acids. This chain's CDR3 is CASTVDRATDTQYF. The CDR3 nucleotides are TGTGCCAGCACTGTCGACAGGGCCACAGATACGCAGTATTTT.

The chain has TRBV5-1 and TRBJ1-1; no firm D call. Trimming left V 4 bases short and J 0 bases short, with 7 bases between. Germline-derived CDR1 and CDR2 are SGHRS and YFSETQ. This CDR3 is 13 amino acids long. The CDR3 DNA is TGCGCCAGCAGCGTCACAGTGAACACTGAAGCTTTCTTT. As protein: CASSVTVNTEAFF.

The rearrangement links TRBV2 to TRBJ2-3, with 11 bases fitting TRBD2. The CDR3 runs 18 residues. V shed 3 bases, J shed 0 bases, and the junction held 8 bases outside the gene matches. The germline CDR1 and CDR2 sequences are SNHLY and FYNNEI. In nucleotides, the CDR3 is TGTGCCAGCAGTGATGTACAGTGGACTAGCGGGAGCACAGATACGCAGTATTTT. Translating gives CASSDVQWTSGSTDTQYF.

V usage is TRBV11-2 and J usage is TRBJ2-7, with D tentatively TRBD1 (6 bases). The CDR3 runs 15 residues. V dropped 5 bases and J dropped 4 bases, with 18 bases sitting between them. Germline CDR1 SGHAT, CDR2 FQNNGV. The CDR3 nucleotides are TGTGCCAGCAGCGCGAACAGGGTACCAGTTTACGAGCAGTACTTC. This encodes CASSANRVPVYEQYF.

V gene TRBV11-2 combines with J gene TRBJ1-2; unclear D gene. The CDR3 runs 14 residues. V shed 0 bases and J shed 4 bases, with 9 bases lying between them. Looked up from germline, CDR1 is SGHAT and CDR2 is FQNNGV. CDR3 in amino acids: CASSLEPGVYGYTF. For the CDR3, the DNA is TGTGCCAGCAGCTTAGAGCCGGGTGTCTATGGCTACACCTTC.

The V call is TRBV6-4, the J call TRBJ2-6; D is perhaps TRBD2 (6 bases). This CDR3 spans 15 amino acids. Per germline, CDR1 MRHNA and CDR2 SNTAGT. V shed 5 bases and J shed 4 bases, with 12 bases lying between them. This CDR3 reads CASSMGAGGANVLTF. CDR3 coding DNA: TGTGCCAGCAGTATGGGCGCGGGAGGGGCCAACGTCCTGACTTTC.

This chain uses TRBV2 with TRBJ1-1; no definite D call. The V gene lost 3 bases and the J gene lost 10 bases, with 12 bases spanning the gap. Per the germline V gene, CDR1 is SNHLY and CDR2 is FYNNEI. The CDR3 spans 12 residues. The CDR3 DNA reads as TGTGCCAGCAGTGAGGAAATGAGCGGAGCTTTCTTT. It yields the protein CASSEEMSGAFF. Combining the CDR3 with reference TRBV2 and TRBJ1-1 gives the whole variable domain EPEVTQTPSHQVTQMGQEVILRCVPISNHLYFYWYRQILGQKVEFLVSFYNNEISEKSEIFDDQFSVERPDGSNFTLKIRSTKLEDSAMYFCASSEEMSGAFFGQGTRLTVV.

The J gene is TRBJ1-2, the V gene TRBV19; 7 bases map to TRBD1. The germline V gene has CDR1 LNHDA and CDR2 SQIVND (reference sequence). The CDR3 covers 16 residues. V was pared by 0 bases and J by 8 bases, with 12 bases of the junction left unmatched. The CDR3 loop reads CASSIDGIGRGRGYTF. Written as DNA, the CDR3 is TGTGCCAGTAGTATAGATGGCATAGGAAGGGGGCGAGGCTACACCTTC.

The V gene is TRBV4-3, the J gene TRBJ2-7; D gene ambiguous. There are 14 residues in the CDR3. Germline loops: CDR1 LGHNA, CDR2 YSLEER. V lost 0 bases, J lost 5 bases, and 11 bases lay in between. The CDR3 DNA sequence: TGCGCCAGCAGCCAAGATTCGTCAAGCGACGAGCAGTACTTC. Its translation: CASSQDSSSDEQYF.

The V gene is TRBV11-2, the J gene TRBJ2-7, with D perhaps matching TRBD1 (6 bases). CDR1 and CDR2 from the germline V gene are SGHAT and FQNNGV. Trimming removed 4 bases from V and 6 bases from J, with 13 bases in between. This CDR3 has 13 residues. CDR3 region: CASSSTGAREQYF. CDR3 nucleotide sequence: TGTGCCAGCAGCTCGACAGGAGCCCGCGAGCAGTACTTC.

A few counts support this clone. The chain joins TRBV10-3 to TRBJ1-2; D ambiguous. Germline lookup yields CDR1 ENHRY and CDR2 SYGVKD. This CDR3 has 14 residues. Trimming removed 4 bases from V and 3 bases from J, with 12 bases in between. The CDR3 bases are TGTGCCATCAGTGCAAAGTCCGGGGACTATGGCTACACCTTC. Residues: CAISAKSGDYGYTF.

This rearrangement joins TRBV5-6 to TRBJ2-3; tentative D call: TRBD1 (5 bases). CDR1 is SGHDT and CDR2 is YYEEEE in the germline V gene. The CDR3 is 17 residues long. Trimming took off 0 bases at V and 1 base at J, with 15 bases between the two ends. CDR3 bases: TGTGCCAGCAGCTTGGGGCAGGGTAGTGCTGGCACAGATACGCAGTATTTT. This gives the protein CASSLGQGSAGTDTQYF.

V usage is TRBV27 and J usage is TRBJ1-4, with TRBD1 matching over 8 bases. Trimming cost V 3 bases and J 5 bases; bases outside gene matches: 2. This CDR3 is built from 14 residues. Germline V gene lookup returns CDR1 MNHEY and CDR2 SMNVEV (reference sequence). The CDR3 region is CASSLDRENEKLFF. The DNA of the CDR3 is TGTGCCAGCAGTTTGGACAGGGAGAATGAAAAACTGTTTTTT.

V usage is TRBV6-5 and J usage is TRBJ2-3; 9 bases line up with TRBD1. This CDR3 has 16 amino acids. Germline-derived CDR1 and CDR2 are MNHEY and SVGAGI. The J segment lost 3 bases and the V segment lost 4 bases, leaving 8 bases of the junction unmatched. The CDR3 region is CASSSIRDRETDTQYF. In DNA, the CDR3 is TGTGCCAGCAGTTCCATCCGGGACAGGGAGACAGATACGCAGTATTTT.

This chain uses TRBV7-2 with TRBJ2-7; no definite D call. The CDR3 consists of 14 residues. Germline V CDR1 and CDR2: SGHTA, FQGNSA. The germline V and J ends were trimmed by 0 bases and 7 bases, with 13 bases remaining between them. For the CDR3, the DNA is TGTGCCAGCAGCTTAGCCACAGCATTGGGTGAGCAGTACTTC. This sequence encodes CASSLATALGEQYF.

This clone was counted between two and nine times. CDR3 loop: CASSSTGQGNTIYF. The CDR3 nucleotides read TGTGCCAGCAGTTCGACAGGGCAAGGAAACACCATATATTTT. The J gene is TRBJ1-3, the V gene TRBV28; 7 bases fit TRBD1. After removal of 4 bases from V and 4 bases from J, the junction contained 4 bases not matched to a gene. CDR3 length equals 14 residues. The germline CDR1 and CDR2 sequences are MDHEN and SYDVKM.

CDR3 DNA sequence: TGTGCCAGCAGTGAAGGGGGGGGGCGGACAGATACGCAGTATTTT. Its translation is CASSEGGGRTDTQYF. The V and J genes are TRBV25-1 and TRBJ2-3; possibly TRBD2 for D (7 bases). This CDR3 has 15 residues. The germline CDR1 and CDR2 sequences are MGHDK and SYGVNS. V was pared by 2 bases and J by 3 bases, with 12 bases between.

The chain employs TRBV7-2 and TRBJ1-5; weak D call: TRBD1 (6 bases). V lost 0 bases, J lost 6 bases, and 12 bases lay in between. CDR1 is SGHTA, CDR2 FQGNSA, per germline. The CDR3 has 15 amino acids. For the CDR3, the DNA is TGTGCCAGCAGCTTAGCCGGTCAGGGGCGTCAGCCCCAGCATTTT. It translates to CASSLAGQGRQPQHF.

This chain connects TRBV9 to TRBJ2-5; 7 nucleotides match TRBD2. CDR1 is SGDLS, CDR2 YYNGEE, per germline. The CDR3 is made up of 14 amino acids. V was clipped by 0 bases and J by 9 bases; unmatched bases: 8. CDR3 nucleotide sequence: TGTGCCAGCAGCGTAGAGCGGACTGGGGGGGCCCAGTACTTC. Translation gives CASSVERTGGAQYF. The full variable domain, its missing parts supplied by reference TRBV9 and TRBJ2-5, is DSGVTQTPKHLITATGQRVTLRCSPRSGDLSVYWYQQSLDQGLQFLIQYYNGEERAKGNILERFSAQQFPDLHSELNLSSLELGDSALYFCASSVERTGGAQYFGPGTRLLVL.